This is a list of T cell receptor beta chains from one sample in a study of CD8 T cells in Susac syndrome. TCRdb re-called the immunoSEQ multiplex PCR reads through MiXCR, storing one row per CDR3 protein. The sample consists of 250,000 to 300,000 distinct CDR3 sequences, roughly 81% of them appearing once. What was sequenced was CD8+ T cells from PBMCs. All receptors derive from a human donor with multiple sclerosis. The CDR3 runs from the conserved cysteine through the conserved F or W. D genes are given only for firm matches. Where a row states a size, it is once, few, many or the class of an expanded clone; other rows omit it.

abundance: .
j_gene: TRBJ2-5
d_gene: TRBD2
v_gene: TRBV7-2
CDR3nt: TGTGCCAGCAGCTTAGTACTAGCGGGAGTTGAGACCCAGTACTTC
CDR3aa: CASSLVLAGVETQYF

abundance: .
j_gene: TRBJ2-3
d_gene: .
v_gene: TRBV2
CDR3nt: TGTGCCAGCCATGGGGGAAGCACAGATACGCAGTATTTT
CDR3aa: CASHGGSTDTQYF

abundance: .
j_gene: TRBJ2-3
d_gene: .
v_gene: TRBV7-9
CDR3nt: TGTGCCAGCAGCTTAAGCATCGAGGCTCGCACAGATACGCAGTATTTT
CDR3aa: CASSLSIEARTDTQYF

abundance: .
j_gene: TRBJ2-7
d_gene: TRBD2
v_gene: TRBV20-1
CDR3nt: TGCAGTGCTAACGGGCGGGAGAGGGACGAGCAGTACTTC
CDR3aa: CSANGRERDEQYF

abundance: .
j_gene: TRBJ2-7
d_gene: TRBD2
v_gene: TRBV5-4
CDR3nt: TGTGCCAGCAGTCCTATGGGTAGCGGGAGGGCCGACGAGCAGTACTTC
CDR3aa: CASSPMGSGRADEQYF

abundance: .
j_gene: TRBJ2-7
d_gene: .
v_gene: TRBV19
CDR3nt: TGTGCCAGTACCCCAAGTCCGGAGGGCCACGAGCAGTACTTC
CDR3aa: CASTPSPEGHEQYF

abundance: .
j_gene: TRBJ2-5
d_gene: TRBD2
v_gene: TRBV9
CDR3nt: TGTGCCAGCAGCGTAGATAGCGGGACCCTCCAAGAGACCCAGTACTTC
CDR3aa: CASSVDSGTLQETQYF

abundance: .
j_gene: TRBJ2-7
d_gene: TRBD2
v_gene: TRBV27
CDR3nt: TGTGCCAGCAGTTTAGTGCTAGCGGGAGGGCCCGGCGAGCAGTACTTC
CDR3aa: CASSLVLAGGPGEQYF

abundance: .
j_gene: TRBJ2-7
d_gene: TRBD2
v_gene: TRBV7-9
CDR3nt: TGTGCCAGCAGCCCCCCCGGACTAGCGCACGAGCAGTACTTC
CDR3aa: CASSPPGLAHEQYF

abundance: .
j_gene: TRBJ2-2
d_gene: TRBD1
v_gene: TRBV29-1
CDR3nt: TGCAGCGGGTTAACAGGGGACCCCGGGGAGCTGTTTTTT
CDR3aa: CSGLTGDPGELFF

abundance: .
j_gene: TRBJ2-7
d_gene: .
v_gene: TRBV6-1
CDR3nt: TGTGCCAGCAATGAGCGGATATACGAGCAGTACTTC
CDR3aa: CASNERIYEQYF

abundance: .
j_gene: TRBJ2-2
d_gene: .
v_gene: TRBV11-2
CDR3nt: TGTGCCAGCAGCTTACTTGTCGCCAGCCGCGGGGAGCTGTTTTTT
CDR3aa: CASSLLVASRGELFF

abundance: .
j_gene: TRBJ2-7
d_gene: .
v_gene: TRBV19
CDR3nt: TGTGCCAGTAGTATAGAAGGGGACCCCTTACCTCTCTACGAGCAGTACTTC
CDR3aa: CASSIEGDPLPLYEQYF

abundance: .
j_gene: TRBJ1-2
d_gene: .
v_gene: TRBV9
CDR3nt: TGTGCCAGCAGCGTAGTTGTAGGGGATGGCTACACCTTC
CDR3aa: CASSVVVGDGYTF

abundance: .
j_gene: TRBJ2-1
d_gene: TRBD2
v_gene: TRBV9
CDR3nt: TGTGCCAGCAGCATCCTTAGCGGGCGCTCCTACAATGAGCAGTTCTTC
CDR3aa: CASSILSGRSYNEQFF

abundance: .
j_gene: TRBJ2-7
d_gene: .
v_gene: TRBV2
CDR3nt: TGTGCCAGCAGTGTTCTCCTCGACGCCTACGAGCAGTACTTC
CDR3aa: CASSVLLDAYEQYF

abundance: .
j_gene: TRBJ2-5
d_gene: TRBD2
v_gene: TRBV7-3
CDR3nt: TGTGCCAGCAGCCTAGCGGGAGGGTCTTTGCAGACCCAGTACTTC
CDR3aa: CASSLAGGSLQTQYF

abundance: .
j_gene: TRBJ2-7
d_gene: .
v_gene: TRBV5-6
CDR3nt: TGTGCCAGCAGCTTGGAAATAGCCCCCTACGAGCAGTACTTC
CDR3aa: CASSLEIAPYEQYF

abundance: .
j_gene: TRBJ1-5
d_gene: .
v_gene: TRBV19
CDR3nt: TGTGCCAGCAGGGCAGGAGTAAGACAGCCCCAGCATTTT
CDR3aa: CASRAGVRQPQHF

abundance: .
j_gene: TRBJ2-3
d_gene: .
v_gene: TRBV27
CDR3nt: TGCGCCAGCAGCCTAGGCGGGCGGCGCACAGATACGCAGTATTTT
CDR3aa: CASSLGGRRTDTQYF

abundance: .
j_gene: TRBJ2-7
d_gene: TRBD2
v_gene: TRBV27
CDR3nt: TGTGCCAGCAGGCCCGGGCCGGGGGGATACGAGCAGTACTTC
CDR3aa: CASRPGPGGYEQYF

abundance: .
j_gene: TRBJ2-2
d_gene: .
v_gene: TRBV27
CDR3nt: TGTGCCAGCGGGAAAAACAGGAACACCGGGGAGCTGTTTTTT
CDR3aa: CASGKNRNTGELFF

abundance: .
j_gene: TRBJ2-3
d_gene: .
v_gene: TRBV2
CDR3nt: TGTGCCAGATCCACAGATACGCAGTATTTT
CDR3aa: CARSTDTQYF

abundance: once
j_gene: TRBJ2-1
d_gene: TRBD2
v_gene: TRBV27
CDR3nt: TGTGCCAGCCATAGCGGGTACTACAATGAGCAGTTCTTC
CDR3aa: CASHSGYYNEQFF

abundance: once
j_gene: TRBJ2-1
d_gene: .
v_gene: TRBV29-1
CDR3nt: TGCAGCGTTGAGGGGGGAGAGGGCTCCTACAATGAGCAGTTCTTC
CDR3aa: CSVEGGEGSYNEQFF

abundance: .
j_gene: TRBJ1-1
d_gene: .
v_gene: TRBV6-2/TRBV6-3
CDR3nt: TGTGCCAGCAGCCTCGGAGGGAGGGGTGGCGACACTGAAGCTTTCTTT
CDR3aa: CASSLGGRGGDTEAFF

abundance: .
j_gene: TRBJ2-7
d_gene: .
v_gene: TRBV2
CDR3nt: TGTGCCAGCAGACAGGGTAAGGGACTGAACTACGAGCAGTACTTC
CDR3aa: CASRQGKGLNYEQYF

abundance: .
j_gene: TRBJ2-7
d_gene: .
v_gene: TRBV7-9
CDR3nt: TGTGCCAGCAGCTTAGCGAGTGAAGGGCCGAGCTCCTACGAGCAGTACTTC
CDR3aa: CASSLASEGPSSYEQYF

abundance: few
j_gene: TRBJ1-6
d_gene: .
v_gene: TRBV6-1
CDR3nt: TGTGCCAGCAGTGAAGGTTACAATAATTCACCCCTCCACTTT
CDR3aa: CASSEGYNNSPLHF

abundance: .
j_gene: TRBJ2-7
d_gene: .
v_gene: TRBV30
CDR3nt: TGTGCCTGGGCCGTTATCTCCTACGAGCAGTACTTC
CDR3aa: CAWAVISYEQYF

abundance: .
j_gene: TRBJ1-5
d_gene: .
v_gene: TRBV19
CDR3nt: TGTGCCACCGCGGACAGAGGCAATCAGCCCCAGCATTTT
CDR3aa: CATADRGNQPQHF

abundance: .
j_gene: TRBJ1-1
d_gene: .
v_gene: TRBV15
CDR3nt: TGTGCCACCAGCCCCCCAAGCACCTGGAAAGCAGCTGAAGCTTTCTTT
CDR3aa: CATSPPSTWKAAEAFF

abundance: once
j_gene: TRBJ2-1
d_gene: .
v_gene: TRBV9
CDR3nt: TGTGCCAGCAGCGTCTGGGGGTCGGCCAATGAGCAGTTCTTC
CDR3aa: CASSVWGSANEQFF

abundance: .
j_gene: TRBJ2-1
d_gene: .
v_gene: TRBV5-4
CDR3nt: TGTGCCAGCAGCTCGGAGGGGATGGAGCAGTTCTTC
CDR3aa: CASSSEGMEQFF

abundance: .
j_gene: TRBJ1-1
d_gene: TRBD1
v_gene: TRBV27
CDR3nt: TGTGCCAGCAGTTTGGGACAGATCAACACTGAAGCTTTCTTT
CDR3aa: CASSLGQINTEAFF

abundance: .
j_gene: TRBJ2-1
d_gene: .
v_gene: TRBV29-1
CDR3nt: TGCAGCGTTCCCTGGGGATACAATGAGCAGTTCTTC
CDR3aa: CSVPWGYNEQFF

abundance: .
j_gene: TRBJ2-3
d_gene: .
v_gene: TRBV7-2
CDR3nt: TGTGCCAGCAGCTTAGCAAAGGGCCCGTGGGATACGCAGTATTTT
CDR3aa: CASSLAKGPWDTQYF

abundance: .
j_gene: TRBJ2-2
d_gene: .
v_gene: TRBV5-1
CDR3nt: TGCGCCAGCAGCTTGTCCACCAGGCCGAACACCGGGGAGCTGTTTTTT
CDR3aa: CASSLSTRPNTGELFF

abundance: .
j_gene: TRBJ2-1
d_gene: .
v_gene: TRBV2
CDR3nt: TGTGCCAGCAGTGAACTCCAGGAAAACAATGAGCAGTTCTTC
CDR3aa: CASSELQENNEQFF

abundance: .
j_gene: TRBJ1-5
d_gene: .
v_gene: TRBV28
CDR3nt: TGTGCCAGCAGTTTCTCCGGGTCGGGTCAGCCCCAGCATTTT
CDR3aa: CASSFSGSGQPQHF

abundance: .
j_gene: TRBJ1-1
d_gene: .
v_gene: TRBV2
CDR3nt: TGTGCCAGCAGTGGGGGAGAGCTCGCGGGCACTGAAGCTTTCTTT
CDR3aa: CASSGGELAGTEAFF

abundance: .
j_gene: TRBJ1-1
d_gene: .
v_gene: TRBV2
CDR3nt: TGTGCCAGCAAGAAGGGTAACACTGAAGCTTTCTTT
CDR3aa: CASKKGNTEAFF

abundance: once
j_gene: TRBJ2-7
d_gene: TRBD2
v_gene: TRBV27
CDR3nt: TGTGCCAGCAGTTCCGGGACTAGCATAACCTACGAGCAGTACTTC
CDR3aa: CASSSGTSITYEQYF